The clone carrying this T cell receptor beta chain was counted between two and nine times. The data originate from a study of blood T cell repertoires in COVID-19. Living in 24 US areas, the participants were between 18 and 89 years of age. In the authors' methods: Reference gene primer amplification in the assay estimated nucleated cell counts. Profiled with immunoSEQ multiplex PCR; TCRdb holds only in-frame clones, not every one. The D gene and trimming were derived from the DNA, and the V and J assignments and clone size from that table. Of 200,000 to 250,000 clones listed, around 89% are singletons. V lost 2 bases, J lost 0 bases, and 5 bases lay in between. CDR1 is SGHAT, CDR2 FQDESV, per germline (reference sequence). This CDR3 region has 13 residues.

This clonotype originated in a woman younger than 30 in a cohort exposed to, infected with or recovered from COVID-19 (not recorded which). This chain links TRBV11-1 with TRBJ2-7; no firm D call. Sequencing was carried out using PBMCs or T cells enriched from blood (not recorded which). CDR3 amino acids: CASSLQDSYEQYF. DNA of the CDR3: TGTGCCAGCAGCTTACAGGACTCCTACGAGCAGTACTTC.